The clone carrying this T cell receptor (beta chain) has only a few counts. The antigen remains undetermined. The sample is drawn from a study of beta chain features in type 1 diabetes. Points from the study as a whole: Shorter TCRB CDR3s, moderately but significantly so, marked every one of the four CD4+ subsets in Type 1 diabetes patients.

Investigators reverse transcribed all isolated RNA, so they sequenced expressed TCRB transcripts. Using immunoSEQ multiplex PCR, the repertoire was profiled, and TCRdb retains in-frame clones only, with some absent. The table lists some 330,000 clones, roughly an eighth of them singletons. This CDR3 has 15 amino acids. The V end lost 1 base, the J end lost 4 bases, and 13 bases lay between the germline ends. Per germline, CDR1 SEHNR and CDR2 FQNEAQ (reference sequence). This TCR came from a woman aged 18-35 years with type 1 diabetes. The specimen was naive CD4+ T cells from blood. This chain links TRBV7-9 with TRBJ1-1; D call uncertain. Here the CDR3 reads CASSLGVGGSTEAFF. CDR3 in DNA: TGTGCCAGCAGCTTAGGGGTGGGAGGGAGCACTGAAGCTTTCTTT.